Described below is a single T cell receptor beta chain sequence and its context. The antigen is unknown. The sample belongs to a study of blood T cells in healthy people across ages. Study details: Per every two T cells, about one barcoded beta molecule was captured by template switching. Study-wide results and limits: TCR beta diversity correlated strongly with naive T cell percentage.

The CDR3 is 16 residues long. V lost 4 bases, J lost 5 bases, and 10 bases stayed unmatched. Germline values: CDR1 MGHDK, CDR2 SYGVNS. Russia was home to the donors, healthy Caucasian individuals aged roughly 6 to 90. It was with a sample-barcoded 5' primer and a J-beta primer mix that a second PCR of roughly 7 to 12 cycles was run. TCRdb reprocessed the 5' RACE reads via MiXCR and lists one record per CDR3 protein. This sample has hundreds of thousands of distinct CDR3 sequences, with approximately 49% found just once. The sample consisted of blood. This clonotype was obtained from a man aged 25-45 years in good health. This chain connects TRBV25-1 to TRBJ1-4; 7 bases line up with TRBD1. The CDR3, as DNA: TGTGCCAGCAGTGCCTTCGCAGGGGGGATAAATGAAAAACTGTTTTTT. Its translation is CASSAFAGGINEKLFF.